The 17 T cell receptor beta chains below were found in one sample sequenced in a study of beta chain features in type 1 diabetes. Of the isolated RNA, all was reverse transcribed, and so the sequenced material was expressed TCRB transcripts. Measured with immunoSEQ multiplex PCR; TCRdb has only the in-frame clones, and not every one. The sample contains a few hundred thousand clones, approximately 10% of which appear only once. Sequenced material: naive CD4+ T cells from blood. The receptors derive from a woman aged 30 to 39 in good health.

The chain joins TRBV5-1 to TRBJ1-1; 8 positions match TRBD1. V lost 2 bases to trimming and J lost 3 bases; unmatched junction nucleotides: 3. This CDR3 contains 14 residues. Germline V gives CDR1 SGHRS, CDR2 YFSETQ. The CDR3 coding sequence is TGCGCCAGCAGCTTCAGGGGGCTGGACACTGAAGCTTTCTTT. Residues: CASSFRGLDTEAFF.

V is TRBV29-1 and J is TRBJ2-5; weak D call: TRBD1 (6 bases). The germline V gene encodes CDR1 SQVTM and CDR2 ANQGSEA. The CDR3 consists of 15 residues. The ends were cut back, 6 bases at V and 5 bases at J, with 22 bases in the middle. CDR3 nucleotides: TGCAGCGTGGGTGGGGGCAGAGGGTCCGGGGAGACCCAGTACTTC. Amino acid sequence: CSVGGGRGSGETQYF.

In DNA form, the CDR3 reads TGTGCCAGTAGTATAGCCAGGACAGCTAACTATGGCTACACCTTC. It specifies CASSIARTANYGYTF. The chain carries TRBV19 and TRBJ1-2, with a possible D match to TRBD1 (6 bases). This CDR3 is 15 amino acids long. The V gene's germline CDR1 is LNHDA and CDR2 SQIVND (reference sequence). The V and J ends lost 1 base and 0 bases respectively, with 9 bases between them.

The CDR3, as DNA: TGTGCCAGCAGCCAAATGACAGCCTCCTACGAGCAGTACTTC. Translated: CASSQMTASYEQYF. The chain employs TRBV6-5 and TRBJ2-7; a weak D match, TRBD1 (5 bases). Deletions cut 6 bases from V and 0 bases from J, with 12 bases between. CDR3 size: 14 residues. Germline CDR1 MNHEY, CDR2 SVGAGI.

The DNA for the CDR3 is TGTGCCAGCAGCCTGCCGGGGGGACCCTCCTACAATGAGCAGTTCTTC. It is translated as CASSLPGGPSYNEQFF. The V call is TRBV28, the J call TRBJ2-1; TRBD2 matches 7 bases. Germline assignment: CDR1 MDHEN and CDR2 SYDVKM. The V gene end was trimmed by 6 bases and the J gene end by 0 bases; junction bases not matched to a gene: 8. The CDR3 consists of 16 residues.

Here the CDR3 reads CASSPGTNYGYTF. The CDR3 DNA reads TGTGCCAGCAGCCCCGGGACTAACTATGGCTACACCTTC. This chain connects TRBV14 to TRBJ1-2; D unclear. Germline V gene sequence: CDR1 SGHDN, CDR2 FVKESK. V was clipped by 4 bases and J by 0 bases, with 6 bases between them. CDR3 size: 13 residues.

The rearrangement joins TRBV6-1 to TRBJ1-1, with D tentatively TRBD1 (5 bases). This CDR3 comprises 14 residues. Germline loops: CDR1 MNHNS, CDR2 SASEGT. V dropped 1 base and J dropped 11 bases, with 17 bases sitting between them. This CDR3 reads CASSEVILQGKAFF. Here the CDR3 DNA reads TGTGCCAGCAGTGAAGTTATTTTGCAGGGTAAGGCTTTCTTT.

This clone was seen a handful of times. The chain joins TRBV27 to TRBJ2-7, with 11 bases fitting TRBD2. CDR3 length: 16 residues. CDR1 MNHEY and CDR2 SMNVEV come from the germline V gene (reference sequence). J gave up 0 bases and V 5 bases, and 6 bases lay outside the gene matches. The CDR3 nucleotides read TGTGCCAGCAGTACACCCGGGACTAGCGGCTCCTACGAGCAGTACTTC. It yields the protein CASSTPGTSGSYEQYF.

The CDR3 region has the DNA TGTGCCAGCAGCTTGGGACAAATTAATCAGCCCCAGCATTTT. Translating gives CASSLGQINQPQHF. The chain joins TRBV5-6 to TRBJ1-5; D gene unclear. V lost 0 bases and J lost 4, with 8 bases in between. In germline, CDR1 is SGHDT, CDR2 YYEEEE. The CDR3 has 14 amino acids.

The chain uses TRBV9 and TRBJ2-3; TRBD1 matches 8 bases. With 3 bases clipped from V and 1 base from J, the junction kept 4 bases outside the gene matches. The CDR3 consists of 15 residues. Per the germline V gene, CDR1 is SGDLS and CDR2 is YYNGEE. This chain's CDR3 is CASSGTGLGTDTQYF. The CDR3 DNA is TGTGCCAGCAGCGGGACAGGGCTGGGCACAGATACGCAGTATTTT.

The chain employs TRBV7-9 and TRBJ1-1, with D maybe TRBD1 (6 bases). The V end was cut by 1 base, the J end by 3 bases, with 18 bases between. The CDR3 is made up of 17 amino acids. In germline, CDR1 is SEHNR, CDR2 FQNEAQ (reference sequence). DNA for the CDR3: TGTGCCAGCAGCTTAGAGGGGGTCCGGGACGGAGACACTGAAGCTTTCTTT. Translating it yields CASSLEGVRDGDTEAFF. The whole variable domain, filled in from reference TRBV7-9 and TRBJ1-1, reads DTGVSQNPRHKITKRGQNVTFRCDPISEHNRLYWYRQTLGQGPEFLTYFQNEAQLEKSRLLSDRFSAERPKGSFSTLEIQRTEQGDSAMYLCASSLEGVRDGDTEAFFGQGTRLTVV.

This clone has more than one count but fewer than ten. V usage is TRBV28 and J usage is TRBJ2-3; 9 bases are shared with TRBD1. The CDR3 is made up of 15 amino acids. Germline V gene data show CDR1 as MDHEN and CDR2 as SYDVKM. V gave up 6 bases and J gave up 1 base; unmatched junction bases: 5. The CDR3 loop is CASSSQGAGTDTQYF. As DNA, the CDR3 is TGTGCCAGCAGCTCACAGGGGGCCGGCACAGATACGCAGTATTTT.

This chain joins TRBV5-4 and TRBJ2-1; 9 nucleotides align to TRBD2. There are 16 residues in the CDR3. J lost 5 bases, V lost 4 bases, and 10 bases had no gene match. The germline CDR1 and CDR2 sequences are SGHNT and YYREEE (reference sequence). The CDR3 is CASSQPLAGTDNEQFF. The CDR3 DNA reads as TGTGCCAGCAGCCAACCCCTAGCGGGGACGGACAATGAGCAGTTCTTC.

This clone occurred a few times. The chain links TRBV19 to TRBJ1-2; TRBD1 might be the D (5 bases). V was trimmed by 6 bases and J by 2 bases, leaving 10 bases between them. The CDR3 is 13 amino acids. Germline CDR1 and CDR2: LNHDA and SQIVND (reference sequence). CDR3 nucleotide sequence: TGTGCCAGTAGCCCGGACAAGAACTATGGCTACACCTTC. The encoded protein is CASSPDKNYGYTF.

The chain recombines TRBV6-5 with TRBJ2-1; TRBD1 agrees at 10 bases. V dropped 5 bases and J dropped 6; count of bases not matched to a gene: 7. CDR3 length: 15 residues. CDR1 is MNHEY, CDR2 SVGAGI, per germline. The CDR3 reads CASSGDRGQSNEQFF. CDR3 DNA: TGTGCCAGCAGTGGTGACAGGGGGCAGAGCAATGAGCAGTTCTTC.

This chain uses TRBV7-9 with TRBJ2-1; 11 positions agree with TRBD2. Germline CDR1 and CDR2: SEHNR and FQNEAQ (reference sequence). The CDR3 sequence is 17 residues long. Losses at the gene ends were 0 bases for V and 1 base for J; bases not matched to a gene: 2. The CDR3 DNA reads TGTGCCAGCAGCTTAGCGGGGACTAGCGGATCCTACAATGAGCAGTTCTTC. Its protein is CASSLAGTSGSYNEQFF.

The CDR3 DNA reads as TGTGCCAGCAGCGGTAGCGGGAGGGCCCCTAATGAGCAGTTCTTC. As protein: CASSGSGRAPNEQFF. The rearrangement joins TRBV9 to TRBJ2-1; TRBD2 agrees at 11 bases. The trim removed 3 bases at V and 7 bases at J, leaving 6 bases unmatched. CDR1 is SGDLS, CDR2 YYNGEE, per germline. The CDR3 is 15 amino acids.